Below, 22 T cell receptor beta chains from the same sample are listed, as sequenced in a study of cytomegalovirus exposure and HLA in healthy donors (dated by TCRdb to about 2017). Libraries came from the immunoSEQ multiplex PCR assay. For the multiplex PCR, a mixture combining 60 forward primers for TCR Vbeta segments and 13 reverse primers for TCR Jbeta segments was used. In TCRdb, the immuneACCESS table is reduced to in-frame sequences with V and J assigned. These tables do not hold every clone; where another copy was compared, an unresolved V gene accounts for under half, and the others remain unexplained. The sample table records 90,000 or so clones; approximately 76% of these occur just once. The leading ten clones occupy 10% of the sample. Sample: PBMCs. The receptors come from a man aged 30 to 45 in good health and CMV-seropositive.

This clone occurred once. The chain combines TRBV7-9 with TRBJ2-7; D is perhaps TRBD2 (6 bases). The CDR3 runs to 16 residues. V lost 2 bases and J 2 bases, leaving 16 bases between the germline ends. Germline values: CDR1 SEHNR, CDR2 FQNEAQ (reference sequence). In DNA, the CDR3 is TGTGCCAGCAGCTTATACGGAGGGGAACCTCCCTACGAGCAGTACTTC. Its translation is CASSLYGGEPPYEQYF.

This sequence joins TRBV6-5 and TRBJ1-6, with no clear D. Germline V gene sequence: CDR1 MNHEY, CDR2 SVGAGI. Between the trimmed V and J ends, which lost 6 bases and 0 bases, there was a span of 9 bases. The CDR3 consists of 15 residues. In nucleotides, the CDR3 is TGTGCCAGCAGCCTAGGGAGCTCCTATAATTCACCCCTCCACTTT. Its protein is CASSLGSSYNSPLHF.

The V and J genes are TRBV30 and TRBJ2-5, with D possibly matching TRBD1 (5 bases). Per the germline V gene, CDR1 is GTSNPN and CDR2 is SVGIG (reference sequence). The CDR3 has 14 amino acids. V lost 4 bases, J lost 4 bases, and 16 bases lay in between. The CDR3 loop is CAWNKGQGLETQYF. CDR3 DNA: TGTGCCTGGAACAAGGGTCAGGGTCTAGAGACCCAGTACTTC.

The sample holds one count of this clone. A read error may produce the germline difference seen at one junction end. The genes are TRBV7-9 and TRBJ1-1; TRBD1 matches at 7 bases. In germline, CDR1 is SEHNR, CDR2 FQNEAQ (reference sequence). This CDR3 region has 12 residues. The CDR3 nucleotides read TGTTCCAGCAGCCAACTCGGACAGGCTGCTTTCTTT. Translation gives CSSSQLGQAAFF.

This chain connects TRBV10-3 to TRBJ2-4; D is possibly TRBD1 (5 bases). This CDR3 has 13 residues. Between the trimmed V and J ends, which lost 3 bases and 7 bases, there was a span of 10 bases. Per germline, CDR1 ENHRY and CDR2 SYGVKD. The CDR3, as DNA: TGTGCCATCAGTGACAGGGCCGAGAACATTCAGTACTTC. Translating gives CAISDRAENIQYF.

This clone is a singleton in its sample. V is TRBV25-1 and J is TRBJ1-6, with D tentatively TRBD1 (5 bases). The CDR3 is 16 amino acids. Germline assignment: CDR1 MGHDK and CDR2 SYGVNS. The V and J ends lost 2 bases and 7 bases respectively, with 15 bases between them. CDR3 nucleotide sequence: TGTGCCAGCAGTGAAGGCGCAGGGTTCCCAAATTCACCCCTCCACTTT. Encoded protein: CASSEGAGFPNSPLHF.

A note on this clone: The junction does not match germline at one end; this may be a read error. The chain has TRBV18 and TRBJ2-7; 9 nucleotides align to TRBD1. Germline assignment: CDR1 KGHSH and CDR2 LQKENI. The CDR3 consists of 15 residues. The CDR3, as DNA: TGTGCCAGCTCAGCACCGGGACAGGGCGATTACGAGCAGTACTTC. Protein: CASSAPGQGDYEQYF.

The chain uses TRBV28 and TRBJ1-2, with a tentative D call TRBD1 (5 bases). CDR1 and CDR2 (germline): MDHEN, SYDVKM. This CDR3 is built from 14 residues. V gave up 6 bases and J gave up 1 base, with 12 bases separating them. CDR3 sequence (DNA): TGTGCCAGCAGCCCCCGGGGGGGTAACTATGGCTACACCTTC. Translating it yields CASSPRGGNYGYTF.

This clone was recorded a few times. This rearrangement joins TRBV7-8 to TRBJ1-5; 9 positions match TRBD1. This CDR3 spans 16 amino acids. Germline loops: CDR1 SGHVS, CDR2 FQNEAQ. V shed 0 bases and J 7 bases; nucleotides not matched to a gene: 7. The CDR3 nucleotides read TGTGCCAGCAGCTTAGCGGCGAACAGGGGGCACCAGCCCCAGCATTTT. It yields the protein CASSLAANRGHQPQHF.

CDR3 coding DNA: TGTGCCAGCCGGCCAGGGGGCGCCGGCGCGACCCAGTACTTC. It is translated as CASRPGGAGATQYF. The chain employs TRBV14 and TRBJ2-5; 8 nucleotides align to TRBD1. From germline, CDR1 is SGHDN and CDR2 FVKESK. Germline trimming cut 8 bases from V and 7 bases from J; bases unmatched to any gene: 12. The CDR3 totals 14 residues.

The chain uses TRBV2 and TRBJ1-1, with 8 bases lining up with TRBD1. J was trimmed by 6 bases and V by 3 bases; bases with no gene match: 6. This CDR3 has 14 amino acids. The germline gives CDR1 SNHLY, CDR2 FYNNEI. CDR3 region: CASSEGQALPEAFF. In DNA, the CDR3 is TGTGCCAGCAGTGAGGGACAGGCCCTTCCTGAAGCTTTCTTT. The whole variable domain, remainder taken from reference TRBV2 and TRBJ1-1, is EPEVTQTPSHQVTQMGQEVILRCVPISNHLYFYWYRQILGQKVEFLVSFYNNEISEKSEIFDDQFSVERPDGSNFTLKIRSTKLEDSAMYFCASSEGQALPEAFFGQGTRLTVV.

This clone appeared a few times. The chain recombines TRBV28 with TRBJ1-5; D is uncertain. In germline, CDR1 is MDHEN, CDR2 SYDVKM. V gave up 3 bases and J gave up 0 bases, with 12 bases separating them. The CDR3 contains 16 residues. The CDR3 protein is CASSLGLAYSNQPQHF. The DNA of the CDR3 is TGTGCCAGCAGTTTGGGCCTCGCCTATAGCAATCAGCCCCAGCATTTT.

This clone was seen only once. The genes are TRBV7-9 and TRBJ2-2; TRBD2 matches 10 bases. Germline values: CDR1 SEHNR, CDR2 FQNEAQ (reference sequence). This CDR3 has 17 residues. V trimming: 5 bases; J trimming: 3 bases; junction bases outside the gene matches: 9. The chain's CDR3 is CASSPAPAGGHTGELFF. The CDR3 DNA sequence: TGTGCCAGCAGCCCGGCCCCAGCGGGGGGGCACACCGGGGAGCTGTTTTTT. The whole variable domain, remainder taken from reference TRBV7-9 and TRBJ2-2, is DTGVSQNPRHKITKRGQNVTFRCDPISEHNRLYWYRQTLGQGPEFLTYFQNEAQLEKSRLLSDRFSAERPKGSFSTLEIQRTEQGDSAMYLCASSPAPAGGHTGELFFGEGSRLTVL.

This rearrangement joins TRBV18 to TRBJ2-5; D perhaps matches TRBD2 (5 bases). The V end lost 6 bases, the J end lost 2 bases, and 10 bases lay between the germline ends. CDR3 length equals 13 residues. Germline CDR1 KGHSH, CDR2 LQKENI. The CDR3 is CASSYGNQETQYF. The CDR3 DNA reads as TGTGCCAGCTCGTACGGGAATCAAGAGACCCAGTACTTC.

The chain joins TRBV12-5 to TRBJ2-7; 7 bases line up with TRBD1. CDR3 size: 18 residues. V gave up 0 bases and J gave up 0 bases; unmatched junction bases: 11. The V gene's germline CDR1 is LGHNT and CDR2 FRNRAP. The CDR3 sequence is CASGLVIWTGSSSYEQYF. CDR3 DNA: TGTGCTAGTGGTTTGGTAATCTGGACAGGCTCCAGCTCCTACGAGCAGTACTTC.

The CDR3 nucleotides are TGTGCCAGCAGCCAACAATTCGGCAGGACAGCCGGAAACACCATATATTTT. This encodes CASSQQFGRTAGNTIYF. The chain employs TRBV4-2 and TRBJ1-3, with D possibly being TRBD1 (6 bases). With 2 bases removed from V and 4 bases from J, the gap between germline ends came to 18 bases. CDR1 is LGHNA and CDR2 is YNFKEQ in the germline V gene. The CDR3 covers 17 residues.

DNA of the CDR3: TGTGCCAGCAGTCTAGGTGCTAACTATGGCTACACCTTC. Translating it yields CASSLGANYGYTF. The J gene is TRBJ1-2, the V gene TRBV28; D is unresolved. The V gene's germline CDR1 is MDHEN and CDR2 SYDVKM. The ends were cut back, 5 bases at V and 0 bases at J, with 7 bases in the middle. The CDR3 contains 13 residues.

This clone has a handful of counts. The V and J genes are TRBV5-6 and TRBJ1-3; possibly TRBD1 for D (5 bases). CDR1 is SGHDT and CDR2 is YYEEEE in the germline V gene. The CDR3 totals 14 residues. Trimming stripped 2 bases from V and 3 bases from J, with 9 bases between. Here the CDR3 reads CASSFRGYGNTIYF. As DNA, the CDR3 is TGTGCCAGCAGCTTCCGGGGGTATGGAAACACCATATATTTT.

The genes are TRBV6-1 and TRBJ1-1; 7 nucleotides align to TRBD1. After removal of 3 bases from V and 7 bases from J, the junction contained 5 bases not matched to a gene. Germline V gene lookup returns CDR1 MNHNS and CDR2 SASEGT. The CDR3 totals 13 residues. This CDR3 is CASSEYRGHEAFF. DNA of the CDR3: TGTGCCAGCAGTGAGTACAGGGGCCATGAAGCTTTCTTT.

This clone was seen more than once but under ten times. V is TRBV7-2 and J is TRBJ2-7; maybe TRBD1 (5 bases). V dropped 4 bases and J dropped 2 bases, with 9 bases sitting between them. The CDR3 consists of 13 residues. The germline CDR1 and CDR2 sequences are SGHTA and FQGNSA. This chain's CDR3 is CASSSDRTYEQYF. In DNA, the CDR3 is TGTGCCAGCAGCTCAGACAGAACCTACGAGCAGTACTTC.

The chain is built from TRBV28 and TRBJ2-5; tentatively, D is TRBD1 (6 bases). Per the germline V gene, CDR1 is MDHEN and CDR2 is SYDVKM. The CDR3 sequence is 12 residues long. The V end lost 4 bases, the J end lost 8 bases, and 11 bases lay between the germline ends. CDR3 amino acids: CASSSGEGTQYF. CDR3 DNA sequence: TGTGCCAGCAGTTCAGGGGAAGGAACCCAGTACTTC.

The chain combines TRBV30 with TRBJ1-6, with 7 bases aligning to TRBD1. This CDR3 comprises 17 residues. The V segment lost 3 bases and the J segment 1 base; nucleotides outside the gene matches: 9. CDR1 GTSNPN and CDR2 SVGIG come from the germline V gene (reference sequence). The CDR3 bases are TGTGCCTGGAGGTTACAGGGGTTTCATTCCTATAATTCACCCCTCCACTTT. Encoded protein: CAWRLQGFHSYNSPLHF.